This T cell receptor beta chain was obtained from a study of shared clonotypes between healthy human individuals. The V gene's germline CDR1 is SGHTA and CDR2 FQGNSA. Trimming took off 5 bases at V and 8 bases at J, with 16 bases between the two ends. This CDR3 region has 14 residues. The method was immunoSEQ multiplex PCR; TCRdb's version includes in-frame clones alone and lacks a portion of them. The table has 1.6 million or so clones, 98% to 99% seen once. General study results and limits: The sampled material consisted only of blood, and tissue repertoires are likely to differ.

Points on this clone: What it binds is unknown.

The chain recombines TRBV7-2 with TRBJ1-3; D possibly corresponds to TRBD1 (5 bases). Sequenced input: naive CD4+ T cells sorted from blood. Subset specified: CD45RA+ positively selected. The source is a man aged 25-45 years in good health. The CDR3 sequence: CASSRARGADTIYF. The CDR3 DNA reads TGTGCCAGCAGCCGTGCCCGAGGGGCGGACACCATATATTTT.